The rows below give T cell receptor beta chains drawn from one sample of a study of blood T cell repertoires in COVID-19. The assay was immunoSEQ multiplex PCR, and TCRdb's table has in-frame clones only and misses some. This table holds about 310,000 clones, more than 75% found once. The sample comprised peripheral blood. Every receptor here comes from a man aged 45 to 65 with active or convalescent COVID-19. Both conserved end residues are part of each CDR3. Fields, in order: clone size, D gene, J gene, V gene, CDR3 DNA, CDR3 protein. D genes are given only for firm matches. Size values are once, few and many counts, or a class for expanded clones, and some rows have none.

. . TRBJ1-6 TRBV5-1 TGCGCCAGCAGCTTGTTTGGAGGAGGCAATTCACCCCTCCACTTT CASSLFGGGNSPLHF
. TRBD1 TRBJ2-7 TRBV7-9 TGTGCCAGCAGCTTACCCCGGGACAGGGGATACGAGCAGTACTTC CASSLPRDRGYEQYF
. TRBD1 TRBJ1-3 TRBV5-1 TGCGCCAGCAGTTTAGGACAGGCTACTGGAAACACCATATATTTT CASSLGQATGNTIYF
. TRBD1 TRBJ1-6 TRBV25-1 TGTGCCAGCAGGACAGGGGACAATTCACCCCTCCACTTT CASRTGDNSPLHF
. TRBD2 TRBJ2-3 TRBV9 TGTGCCAGCAGCGTAGTTCTAGCGGGGGGACCTTATCGAGGCTCAGATACGCAGTATTTT CASSVVLAGGPYRGSDTQYF
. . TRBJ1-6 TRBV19 TGTGCCAGTAGTATCAGCAGGGATAATTCACCCCTCCACTTT CASSISRDNSPLHF
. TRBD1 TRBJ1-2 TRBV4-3 TGCGCCAGCAGCCAAGAATTGACGTATGTGGGACAGGTACCTTATGGCTACACCTTC CASSQELTYVGQVPYGYTF
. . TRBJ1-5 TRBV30 TGTGCCTGGAGTATACAGGATAATCAGCCCCAGCATTTT CAWSIQDNQPQHF
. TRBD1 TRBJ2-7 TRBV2 TGTGCCAGCAGACCCGGGACAGGGGAAATCCACGAGCAGTACTTC CASRPGTGEIHEQYF
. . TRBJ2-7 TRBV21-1 TGTGCCAGCAGCCCCCCCGGGGACTCCTACGAGCAGTACTTC CASSPPGDSYEQYF
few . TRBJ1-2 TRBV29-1 TGCAGCGTTCCTTTGGGGGGGTCCTATGGCTACACCTTC CSVPLGGSYGYTF
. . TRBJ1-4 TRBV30 TGTGCCTGGAGTGTCGACAGAAATGAAAAACTGTTTTTT CAWSVDRNEKLFF
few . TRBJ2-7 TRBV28 TGTGCCAGCAGTCAACAGGGTCCCTACGAGCAGTACTTC CASSQQGPYEQYF
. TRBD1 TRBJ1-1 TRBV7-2 TGTGCCAGCAGCCCGCGACAGGGTGGGACCACTGAAGCTTTCTTT CASSPRQGGTTEAFF
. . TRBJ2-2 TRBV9 TGTGCCAGCAGCGTGCGCGGGGACACCGGGGAGCTGTTTTTT CASSVRGDTGELFF
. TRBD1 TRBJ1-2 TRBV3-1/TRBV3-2 TGTGCCAGCAGCCGGATACAGGGGGACTATGGCTACACCTTC CASSRIQGDYGYTF
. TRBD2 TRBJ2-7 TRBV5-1 TGCGCCAGCAGCCCATCTAGCGGTAAAAACTACGAGCAGTACTTC CASSPSSGKNYEQYF
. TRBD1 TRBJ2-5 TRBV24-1 TGTGCCACCAGTGATTCCGGGACAGGGCTCCAAGAGACCCAGTACTTC CATSDSGTGLQETQYF
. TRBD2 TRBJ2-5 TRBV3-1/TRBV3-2 TGTGCCAGCAGCCCTCCCCGGGGGAGCGGGGGGCCCGGGGAGACCCAGTACTTC CASSPPRGSGGPGETQYF
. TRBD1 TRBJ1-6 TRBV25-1 TGTGCCAGCACGGACAGGGGCGCTTCACCCCTCCACTTT CASTDRGASPLHF
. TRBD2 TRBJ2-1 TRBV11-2 TGTGCCACCGCCACTAGCGGCAGAAGGTGGGATGAGCAGTTCTTC CATATSGRRWDEQFF
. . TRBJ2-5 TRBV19 TGTGCCAGTAGTATTCAGGGGACCGGGGAGACCCAGTACTTC CASSIQGTGETQYF
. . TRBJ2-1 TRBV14 TGTGCCAGCAGCCAAGCAAGGGGGACCCTCCTGTTCTTC CASSQARGTLLFF
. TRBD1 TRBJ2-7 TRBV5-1 TGCGCCAGCAGCTCCCCAGCCGGACAGGGGAGGGAGCAGTACTTC CASSSPAGQGREQYF
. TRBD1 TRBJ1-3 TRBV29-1 TGCAGCGTTGAGACAGGGGGAAACACCATATATTTT CSVETGGNTIYF
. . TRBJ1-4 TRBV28 TGTGCCAGCAGTGCACAGGGAGGGAATGAAAAACTGTTTTTT CASSAQGGNEKLFF
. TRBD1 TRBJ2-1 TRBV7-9 TGTGCCAGCAGCTGGGGACAGGCCACCAATGAGCAGTTCTTC CASSWGQATNEQFF
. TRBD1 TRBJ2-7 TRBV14 TGTGCCAGCAGCCAAGATGGGACAGGGGAGCAGTACTTC CASSQDGTGEQYF
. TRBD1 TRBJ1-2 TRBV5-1 TGCGCCAGCAGCCTATTTGGAGAGGCAGGGGGTCATGGCTACACCTTC CASSLFGEAGGHGYTF
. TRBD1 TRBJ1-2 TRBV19 TGTGCCAGTAGTATCGGGACAGAAAACTATGGCTACACCTTC CASSIGTENYGYTF
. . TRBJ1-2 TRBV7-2 TGTGCCAGCAGCTCTCATCCCGTAGCTAACTATGGCTACACCTTC CASSSHPVANYGYTF
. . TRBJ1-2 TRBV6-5 TGTGCCAGCAGGAGAGGGCCCTATGGCTACACCTTC CASRRGPYGYTF
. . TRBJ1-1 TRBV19 TGTGCCAGTAGTTTCGGGTTGAACACTGAAGCTTTCTTT CASSFGLNTEAFF
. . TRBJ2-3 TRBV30 TGTGCCTGGAGCCCGGGCAGGGAAACAGATACGCAGTATTTT CAWSPGRETDTQYF
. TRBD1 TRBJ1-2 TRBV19 TGTGCCAGTAGTATTGAGGGGGCGGATGGCTACACCTTC CASSIEGADGYTF
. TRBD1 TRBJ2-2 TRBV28 TGTGCCAGCAGTTTAAGGGGGCGAGGCACCGGGGAGCTGTTTTTT CASSLRGRGTGELFF
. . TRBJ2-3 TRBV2 TGTGCCAGCAGTAGGGCAGGGTCCCGCACAGATACGCAGTATTTT CASSRAGSRTDTQYF
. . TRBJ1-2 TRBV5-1 TGCGCCAGCAGCTTGGCAACAGGGACGGGTGGCTACACCTTC CASSLATGTGGYTF
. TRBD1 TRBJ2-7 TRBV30 TGTGCCTGGAATAGGGACAGGGATTCCTACGAGCAGTACTTC CAWNRDRDSYEQYF
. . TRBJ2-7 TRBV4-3 TGCGCCAGCAGCCAAGATCTTAACGGGGAGCAGTACTTC CASSQDLNGEQYF
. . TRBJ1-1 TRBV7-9 TGTGCCAGCAGCCCCCACAGGCCCGAAGCCGTGAACACTGAAGCTTTCTTT CASSPHRPEAVNTEAFF
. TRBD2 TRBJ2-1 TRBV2 TGTGCCAGCACATTAGGGACTAGCGGTTACAATGAGCAGTTCTTC CASTLGTSGYNEQFF
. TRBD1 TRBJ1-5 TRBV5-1 TGCGCCAGCAGCTTAGAACCAGGGGGCTCCTTCTCTGATCAGCCCCAGCATTTT CASSLEPGGSFSDQPQHF
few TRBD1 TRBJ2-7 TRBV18 TGTGCCAGCTCACCAAATCCAGGGACAGGGTCTTACGAGCAGTACTTC CASSPNPGTGSYEQYF
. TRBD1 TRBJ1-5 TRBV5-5 TGTGCCAGCAGCATCGGGACAGGGGATATAACCCAGCATTTT CASSIGTGDITQHF
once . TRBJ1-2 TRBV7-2 TGTGCCAGCAGCTACGGAGCCCAGGGCTATGGCTACACCTTC CASSYGAQGYGYTF
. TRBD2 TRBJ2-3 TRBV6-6 TGTGCCAGCAGTCACCGACCACTAGCGGGAGTTGTTACAGATACGCAGTATTTT CASSHRPLAGVVTDTQYF
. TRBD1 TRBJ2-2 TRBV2 TGTGCCAGCAGACACATAGGACAGGAGAACACCGGGGAGCTGTTTTTT CASRHIGQENTGELFF
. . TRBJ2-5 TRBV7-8 TGTGCCAGCAGCCGAGCCCCTCAGGTGGGCCAAGAGACCCAGTACTTC CASSRAPQVGQETQYF
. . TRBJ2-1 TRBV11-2 TGTGCCAGCAGCTTAGGGCCCGACTCCTACAATGAGCAGTTCTTC CASSLGPDSYNEQFF
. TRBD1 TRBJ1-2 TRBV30 TGTGCCTGGATCTGGACAGGCAGCTATGGCTACACCTTC CAWIWTGSYGYTF
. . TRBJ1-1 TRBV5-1 TGCGCCAGCAGCTCCGGGAGTAGGGTGGGTAGGGCCACTGAAGCTTTCTTT CASSSGSRVGRATEAFF
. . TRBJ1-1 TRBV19 TGTGCCAGTAGTATAGGGTGGGGAGGAACTGAAGCTTTCTTT CASSIGWGGTEAFF
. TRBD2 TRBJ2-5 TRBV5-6 TGTGCCAGCAGCTCGTGGCATGGACTAGTGTTTCAAGAGACCCAGTACTTC CASSSWHGLVFQETQYF